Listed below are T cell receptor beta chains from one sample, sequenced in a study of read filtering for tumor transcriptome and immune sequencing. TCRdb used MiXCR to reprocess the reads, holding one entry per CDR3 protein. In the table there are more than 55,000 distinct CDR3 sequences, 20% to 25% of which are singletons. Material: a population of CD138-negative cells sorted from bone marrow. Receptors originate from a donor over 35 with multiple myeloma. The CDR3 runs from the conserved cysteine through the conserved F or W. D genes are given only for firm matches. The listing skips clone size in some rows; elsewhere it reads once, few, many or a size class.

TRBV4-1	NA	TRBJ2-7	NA	CASSQAPAGRNEQYF	TGCGCCAGCAGCCAAGCCCCCGCAGGGAGAAACGAGCAGTACTTC
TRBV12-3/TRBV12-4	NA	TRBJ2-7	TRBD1	CASRAGTGAFYEQYF	TGTGCCAGCAGAGCCGGGACAGGGGCTTTCTACGAGCAGTACTTC
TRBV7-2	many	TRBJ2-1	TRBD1	CASSLGQGVYEQFF	TGTGCCAGCAGCTTAGGGCAGGGGGTCTATGAGCAGTTCTTC
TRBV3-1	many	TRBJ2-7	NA	CASSQSPISYEQYF	TGTGCCAGCAGCCAAAGTCCTATCTCCTACGAGCAGTACTTC
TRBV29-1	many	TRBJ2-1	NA	CSVGGYNEQFF	TGCAGCGTTGGAGGGTACAATGAGCAGTTCTTC
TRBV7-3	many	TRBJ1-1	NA	CASSLSTHGTEAFF	TGTGCCAGCAGCTTAAGCACCCATGGGACTGAAGCTTTCTTT
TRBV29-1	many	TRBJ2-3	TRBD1	CSVQGAGDTQYF	TGCAGCGTACAGGGGGCCGGAGATACGCAGTATTTT
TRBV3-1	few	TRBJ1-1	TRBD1	CASSFRQGRTEAFF	TGTGCCAGCAGCTTTCGACAGGGAAGGACTGAAGCTTTCTTT
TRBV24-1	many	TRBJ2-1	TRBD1	CATSDNRDRGFSYNEQFF	TGTGCCACCAGTGATAACCGGGACAGGGGGTTTTCCTACAATGAGCAGTTCTTC
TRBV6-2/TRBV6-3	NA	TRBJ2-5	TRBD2	CASSYLGLAGEETQYF	TGTGCCAGCAGTTACTTAGGGCTAGCGGGGGAAGAGACCCAGTACTTC
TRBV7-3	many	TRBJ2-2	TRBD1	CASSSGTGGTGELFF	TGTGCCAGCAGCTCGGGGACAGGGGGAACCGGGGAGCTGTTTTTT
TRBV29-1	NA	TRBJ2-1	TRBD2	CSPFHLASGSDEQFF	TGCAGCCCATTCCACCTGGCTAGCGGGAGTGATGAGCAGTTCTTC
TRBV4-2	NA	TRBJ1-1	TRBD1	CASSRPTGQGRDTEAFF	TGTGCCAGCAGCCGCCCTACAGGACAGGGCCGTGACACTGAAGCTTTCTTT
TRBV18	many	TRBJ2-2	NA	CASSPDGPPGELFF	TGTGCCAGCTCACCGGACGGACCTCCCGGGGAGCTGTTTTTT
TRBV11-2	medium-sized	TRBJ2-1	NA	CASSYNEQFF	TGTGCCAGCAGCTACAATGAGCAGTTCTTC
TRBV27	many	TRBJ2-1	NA	CASSSRNNNEQFF	TGTGCCAGCAGTTCCCGAAACAACAATGAGCAGTTCTTC
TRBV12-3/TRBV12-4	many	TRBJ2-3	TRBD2	CASRKGLAGGQDTQYF	TGTGCCAGCAGAAAAGGACTAGCGGGAGGTCAAGATACGCAGTATTTT
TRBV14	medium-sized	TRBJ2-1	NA	CASSQRRHEQFF	TGTGCCAGCAGCCAACGGCGGCATGAGCAGTTCTTC
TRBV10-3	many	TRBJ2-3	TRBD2	CASSGGTDTQYF	TGTGCCAGCTCCGGGGGGACAGATACGCAGTATTTT
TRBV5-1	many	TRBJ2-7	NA	CASRRGDTYEQYF	TGCGCCAGCAGGAGGGGGGATACCTACGAGCAGTACTTC
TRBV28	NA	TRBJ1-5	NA	CASRTGYNQPQHF	TGTGCCAGCCGAACAGGGTACAATCAGCCCCAGCATTTT
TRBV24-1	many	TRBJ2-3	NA	CATSDLTVQGTDTQYF	TGTGCCACCAGTGATTTGACCGTCCAAGGGACAGATACGCAGTATTTT
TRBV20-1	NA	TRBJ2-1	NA	CSAHFRGHRSYNEQFF	TGCAGTGCCCATTTCCGGGGACACCGATCCTACAATGAGCAGTTCTTC
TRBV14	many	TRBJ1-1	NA	CASSQGVGTEAFF	TGTGCCAGCAGCCAAGGGGTGGGGACTGAAGCTTTCTTT
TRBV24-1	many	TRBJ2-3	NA	CATSMAYTDTQYF	TGTGCCACCAGTATGGCCTACACAGATACGCAGTATTTT
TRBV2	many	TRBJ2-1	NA	CASSEAPPGKQFF	TGTGCCAGCAGTGAAGCCCCTCCGGGAAAGCAGTTCTTC
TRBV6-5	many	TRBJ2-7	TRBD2	CASSSRKPGLADSSYEQYF	TGTGCCAGCAGTTCTCGGAAACCGGGACTAGCGGATAGCTCCTACGAGCAGTACTTC
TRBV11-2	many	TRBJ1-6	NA	CASSSPPTNSPLHF	TGTGCCAGCAGCTCCCCCCCCACAAATTCACCCCTCCACTTT
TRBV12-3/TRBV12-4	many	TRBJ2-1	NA	CASSFIQAGNEQFF	TGTGCCAGCAGTTTCATACAGGCGGGCAATGAGCAGTTCTTC
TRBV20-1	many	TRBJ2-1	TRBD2	CSAGIAGLPSYNEQFF	TGCAGTGCTGGTATAGCGGGCCTGCCTTCCTACAATGAGCAGTTCTTC
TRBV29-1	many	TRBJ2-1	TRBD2	CSVEDGLWRENEQFF	TGCAGCGTTGAAGATGGGTTGTGGCGGGAGAATGAGCAGTTCTTC